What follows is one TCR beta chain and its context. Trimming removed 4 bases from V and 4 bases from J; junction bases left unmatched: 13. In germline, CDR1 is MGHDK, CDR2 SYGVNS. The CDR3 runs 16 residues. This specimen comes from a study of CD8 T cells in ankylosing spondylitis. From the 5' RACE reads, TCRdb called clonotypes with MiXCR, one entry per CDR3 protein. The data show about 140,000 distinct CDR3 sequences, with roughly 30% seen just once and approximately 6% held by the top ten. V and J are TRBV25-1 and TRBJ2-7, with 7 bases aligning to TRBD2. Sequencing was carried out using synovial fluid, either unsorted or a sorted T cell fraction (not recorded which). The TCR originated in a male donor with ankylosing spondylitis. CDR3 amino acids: CASSAVGTRGSYEQYF. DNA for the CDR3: TGTGCCAGCAGTGCCGTCGGGACGCGGGGGTCTTACGAGCAGTACTTC.